This TCR beta chain was recovered during a study of identical twins. Study-wide results and limits: Twin sharing of out-of-frame TCR alpha was underestimated by models in monozygotic pairs. Cord blood beta clonotypes that were abundant carried fewer insertions, and memory repertoires showed no such trend. With beta out-of-frame sequences, excess sharing by twins was weaker. For zero-insertion analyses, partial confounding could come from invariant MAIT and iNKT cells.

This clonotype was counted only a few times. Its antigen is not known. TCRdb fed the 5' RACE reads into MiXCR, producing one record per CDR3 protein. In the table there are about 340,000 distinct CDR3 sequences, 9% of which are singletons. The CDR3 loop spans 18 amino acids. The junction had 20 bases not matched to a gene; V was cut back by 7 bases and J by 5 bases. Sequenced material: naive T cells sorted from blood. The chain links TRBV12-3 or TRBV12-4 to TRBJ1-5; TRBD1 matches 7 bases. The TCR was taken from a woman between 45 and 60 years old in good health. The CDR3 DNA sequence: TGTGCCAGCACCACGGGAAGGGGGGGACAGAGAACACATCAGCCCCAGCATTTT. As protein: CASTTGRGGQRTHQPQHF.